Listed here are 27 T cell receptor beta chains from one sample, sequenced in a study of a mutant IDH1 vaccine in newly diagnosed glioma. The antigens of these receptors remain unknown. Specified time point: week 5, during vaccination. Doses of 300 ug of mutant IDH1 20-mer peptide were given with topical imiquimod. The protocol was immunoSEQ multiplex PCR, while the TCRdb copy is restricted to in-frame clones and leaves out a portion. The data show 30,000 to 40,000 clones, roughly 54% seen once. Source: PBMCs, taken from a glioma patient whose treatment included an IDH1 peptide vaccine. These receptors were obtained from a woman aged 18-30 years with glioma.

This chain links TRBV9 with TRBJ2-3; D tentatively reads TRBD1 or TRBD2 (5 bases each). The CDR3 has 16 residues. Trimming removed 4 bases at V and 0 bases at J, with 15 bases between. CDR1 is SGDLS, CDR2 YYNGEE, per germline. The CDR3 nucleotides are TGTGCCAGCAGCCCATACGACAGAGGGAGCACAGATACGCAGTATTTT. Its translation is CASSPYDRGSTDTQYF.

In this sample, this clone turned up a few times. The chain joins TRBV27 to TRBJ1-4; D call uncertain. The V end lost 1 base, the J end lost 8 bases, and 11 bases lay between the germline ends. Germline assignment: CDR1 MNHEY and CDR2 SMNVEV (reference sequence). The CDR3 covers 14 residues. CDR3 residues: CASSLWGESEKLFF. The DNA of the CDR3 is TGTGCCAGCAGTTTATGGGGTGAGAGCGAAAAACTGTTTTTT.

This clone showed up many times. V is TRBV18 and J is TRBJ2-5; D is uncertain. The CDR3 is 13 amino acids. The V gene lost 2 bases and the J gene lost 5 bases, with 9 bases spanning the gap. Per germline, CDR1 KGHSH and CDR2 LQKENI. The CDR3 sequence is CASSPIVRETQYF. CDR3 nucleotides: TGTGCCAGCTCACCAATCGTTCGGGAGACCCAGTACTTC.

V gene TRBV27 combines with J gene TRBJ2-5; 11 bases align to TRBD2. Trimming took 7 bases from V and 5 from J; bases not matched to a gene: 9. The CDR3 is made up of 15 amino acids. CDR1 is MNHEY, CDR2 SMNVEV, per germline (reference sequence). The CDR3 sequence is CASKWASGRKETQYF. CDR3 nucleotides: TGTGCCAGCAAATGGGCTAGCGGGAGGAAGGAGACCCAGTACTTC.

The CDR3 sequence is CASSVWGQSAFF. DNA for the CDR3: TGTGCCAGCAGTGTTTGGGGACAGTCGGCTTTCTTT. J is TRBJ1-1 and V is TRBV25-1; 7 bases map to TRBD1. The CDR3 is made up of 12 amino acids. Trimming cost V 4 bases and J 11 bases; bases outside gene matches: 7. CDR1 and CDR2 from the germline V gene are MGHDK and SYGVNS.

This clone was seen only a few times. The chain employs TRBV27 and TRBJ1-2; D unclear. V lost 6 bases, J lost 3 bases, and 11 bases lay in between. Germline-derived CDR1 and CDR2 are MNHEY and SMNVEV (reference sequence). This CDR3 is built from 13 residues. The CDR3 sequence is CASSIGPYYGYTF. For the CDR3, the DNA is TGTGCCAGCAGCATCGGGCCTTACTATGGCTACACCTTC.

The CDR3 sequence: CASSFGTPGTDTQYF. DNA of the CDR3: TGTGCCAGCAGCTTCGGGACTCCGGGAACAGATACGCAGTATTTT. V is TRBV5-4 and J is TRBJ2-3; a weak D match, TRBD2 (6 bases). Germline CDR1 reads SGHNT; CDR2 reads YYREEE (reference sequence). The V end lost 2 bases, the J end lost 3 bases, and 13 bases lay between the germline ends. The CDR3 has 15 residues.

The chain links TRBV5-1 to TRBJ2-7; no clear D gene. The germline V and J ends were trimmed by 3 bases and 0 bases, with 10 bases remaining between them. CDR1 SGHRS and CDR2 YFSETQ come from the germline V gene. There are 14 residues in the CDR3. CDR3 region: CASSSDGYSYEQYF. The DNA for the CDR3 is TGCGCCAGCAGCTCGGATGGTTACTCCTACGAGCAGTACTTC.

This rearrangement joins TRBV4-1 to TRBJ2-3, with 7 bases aligning to TRBD2. The ends lost 1 base at V and 6 bases at J; junction bases unmatched: 7. The CDR3 consists of 15 residues. Germline CDR1 MGHRA, CDR2 YSYEKL. The CDR3 DNA reads as TGCGCCAGCAGCCAAGGTTTCGGGGGGACCGATACGCAGTATTTT. This gives the protein CASSQGFGGTDTQYF.

This sequence joins TRBV5-1 and TRBJ1-6; 7 bases are shared with TRBD1. Trimming took 4 bases from V and 3 from J; bases not matched to a gene: 7. CDR3 length: 16 amino acids. Germline V gene sequence: CDR1 SGHRS, CDR2 YFSETQ. DNA for the CDR3: TGCGCCAGCAGCCGTGACAGGGACCGCTATAATTCACCCCTCCACTTT. This sequence encodes CASSRDRDRYNSPLHF. The full variable domain, with the rest looked up from reference TRBV5-1 and TRBJ1-6, is KAGVTQTPRYLIKTRGQQVTLSCSPISGHRSVSWYQQTPGQGLQFLFEYFSETQRNKGNFPGRFSGRQFSNSRSEMNVSTLELGDSALYLCASSRDRDRYNSPLHFGNGTRLTVT.

This clone was picked up many times. V and J are TRBV21-1 and TRBJ2-1; the table's TRBD2 call for D was not verified on the DNA. TRBV21-1 is flagged as a pseudogene. CDR3 size: 15 residues. The CDR3 reads CASSALDPLRNEQFF. The CDR3 DNA reads as TGTGCCAGCAGCGCCCTAGACCCCCTTAGGAATGAGCAGTTCTTC.

The chain links TRBV27 to TRBJ2-2; TRBD2 matches 8 bases. Germline-derived CDR1 and CDR2 are MNHEY and SMNVEV (reference sequence). The V and J ends lost 8 bases and 4 bases, in that order; junction bases with no gene match: 12. The CDR3 has 16 amino acids. CDR3 loop: CASSPAGGGTTGELFF. In nucleotides, the CDR3 is TGTGCCAGCTCCCCGGCCGGCGGGGGGACCACCGGGGAGCTGTTTTTT.

This rearrangement joins TRBV7-2 to TRBJ1-1; 9 positions match TRBD1. There are 15 residues in the CDR3. J lost 7 bases, V lost 5 bases, and 11 bases had no gene match. Germline V gene lookup returns CDR1 SGHTA and CDR2 FQGNSA. CDR3 coding DNA: TGTGCCAGCAGCAACCACGGACAGGGGACAATTGAAGCTTTCTTT. Protein: CASSNHGQGTIEAFF.

This clone was observed a handful of times. CDR3 sequence reads: CASTYGNTEAFF. CDR3 coding DNA: TGTGCCAGCACCTATGGGAACACTGAAGCTTTCTTT. The rearrangement links TRBV7-9 to TRBJ1-1; D gene ambiguous. Germline loops: CDR1 SEHNR, CDR2 FQNEAQ (reference sequence). V was pared by 7 bases and J by 1 base, with 7 bases between. CDR3 length equals 12 residues.

The gene calls are TRBV7-8 and TRBJ2-7; D remains ambiguous. Trimming stripped 3 bases from V and 4 bases from J, with 4 bases between. This CDR3 spans 11 amino acids. Germline CDR1 and CDR2: SGHVS and FQNEAQ. The CDR3: CASSFQYEQYF. CDR3 bases: TGTGCCAGCAGCTTTCAGTACGAGCAGTACTTC.

The genes are TRBV19 and TRBJ1-1; D is perhaps TRBD1 (6 bases). Germline assignment: CDR1 LNHDA and CDR2 SQIVND (reference sequence). The CDR3 sequence is 14 residues long. The V gene lost 4 bases and the J gene lost 4 bases, with 13 bases spanning the gap. The CDR3 bases are TGTGCCAGTAGTACTCAACAGGGCGGCACTGAAGCTTTCTTT. Protein sequence: CASSTQQGGTEAFF.

The rearrangement links TRBV5-4 to TRBJ2-3; 9 nucleotides align to TRBD2. CDR3 length: 17 residues. The V gene end was trimmed by 3 bases and the J gene end by 4 bases; junction bases not matched to a gene: 12. Germline V gene sequence: CDR1 SGHNT, CDR2 YYREEE (reference sequence). The CDR3 DNA reads TGTGCCAGCAGCTCCGCAGGGTTGCGGGGGGGCGCAGATACGCAGTATTTT. Translated, it gives CASSSAGLRGGADTQYF. The full variable domain, rest sourced from reference TRBV5-4 and TRBJ2-3, is ETGVTQSPTHLIKTRGQQVTLRCSSQSGHNTVSWYQQALGQGPQFIFQYYREEENGRGNFPPRFSGLQFPNYSSELNVNALELDDSALYLCASSSAGLRGGADTQYFGPGTRLTVL.

This chain connects TRBV2 to TRBJ1-1; possible D gene TRBD1, 5 bases. Deletions cut 8 bases from V and 0 bases from J, with 25 bases between. The germline gives CDR1 SNHLY, CDR2 FYNNEI. This CDR3 region has 18 residues. CDR3 sequence reads: CASGASRGREGMNTEAFF. CDR3 bases: TGTGCCAGCGGGGCTTCCCGGGGGAGGGAAGGCATGAACACTGAAGCTTTCTTT.

The V and J genes are TRBV6-5 and TRBJ2-5, with a possible D match to TRBD1 (5 bases). The germline CDR1 and CDR2 sequences are MNHEY and SVGAGI. CDR3 size: 13 residues. Between the trimmed V and J ends, which lost 5 bases and 6 bases, there was a span of 13 bases. The CDR3 is CASSPQGSQTQYF. As DNA, the CDR3 is TGTGCCAGCAGTCCTCAGGGTTCGCAGACCCAGTACTTC.

The chain combines TRBV11-3 with TRBJ1-1; 9 positions match TRBD1. Trimming took 1 base from V and 6 from J; bases not matched to a gene: 6. This CDR3 spans 15 amino acids. CDR1 and CDR2 (germline): SGHNT, YENEEA. The CDR3 here is CASSLGETGGAEAFF. The CDR3 region has the DNA TGTGCCAGCAGCTTAGGAGAGACAGGGGGTGCTGAAGCTTTCTTT.

The count of this clone is one. The rearrangement joins TRBV5-6 to TRBJ2-1; TRBD2 matches at 12 bases. This CDR3 spans 15 amino acids. CDR1 and CDR2 from the germline V gene are SGHDT and YYEEEE. V was clipped by 4 bases and J by 6 bases; unmatched bases: 5. This CDR3 is CASSRRTSGANEQFF. CDR3 DNA sequence: TGTGCCAGCAGCCGTAGGACTAGCGGGGCCAATGAGCAGTTCTTC.

This clone was seen more than once but under ten times. The chain couples TRBV15 to TRBJ1-5; 7 positions agree with TRBD1. Germline CDR1 is LNHNV and CDR2 is YYDKDF (reference sequence). The CDR3 spans 17 residues. After removal of 3 bases from V and 1 base from J, the junction contained 9 bases not matched to a gene. This CDR3 is CATSSDRALRSNQPQHF. The CDR3, as DNA: TGTGCCACCAGCAGCGACAGGGCCCTTAGGAGCAATCAGCCCCAGCATTTT.

This clone was observed a handful of times. This chain uses TRBV5-4 with TRBJ2-3; 13 bases agree with TRBD2. This CDR3 contains 17 residues. Per the germline V gene, CDR1 is SGHNT and CDR2 is YYREEE (reference sequence). V gave up 4 bases and J gave up 1 base; unmatched junction bases: 6. CDR3 DNA: TGTGCCAGCAGCCGGACTAGCGGGAGAGGGCGCACAGATACGCAGTATTTT. The encoded protein is CASSRTSGRGRTDTQYF. The full variable domain, its missing parts supplied by reference TRBV5-4 and TRBJ2-3, is ETGVTQSPTHLIKTRGQQVTLRCSSQSGHNTVSWYQQALGQGPQFIFQYYREEENGRGNFPPRFSGLQFPNYSSELNVNALELDDSALYLCASSRTSGRGRTDTQYFGPGTRLTVL.

V usage is TRBV10-3 and J usage is TRBJ2-3, with D unresolved. Germline assignment: CDR1 ENHRY and CDR2 SYGVKD. V was trimmed by 4 bases and J by 0 bases, leaving 8 bases between them. The CDR3 sequence is 14 residues long. CDR3 DNA: TGTGCCATCAGTGGGGCGGCTAGCACAGATACGCAGTATTTT. Translating it yields CAISGAASTDTQYF.

The chain has TRBV2 and TRBJ1-2; TRBD1 agrees at 9 bases. The CDR3 is 17 residues long. Germline CDR1 SNHLY, CDR2 FYNNEI. V lost 6 bases and J lost 4; bases outside the gene matches: 15. The CDR3 spells CASREGTGQGRIYGYTF. CDR3 nucleotides: TGTGCCAGCAGGGAGGGGACTGGACAGGGGAGGATCTATGGCTACACCTTC.

The chain uses TRBV28 and TRBJ2-4; possible D gene TRBD1, 5 bases. Per the germline V gene, CDR1 is MDHEN and CDR2 is SYDVKM. The V end was cut by 4 bases, the J end by 0 bases, with 16 bases between. There are 17 residues in the CDR3. CDR3 in amino acids: CASSYVQGVLAKNIQYF. CDR3 sequence (DNA): TGTGCCAGCAGTTACGTTCAGGGTGTCCTAGCCAAAAACATTCAGTACTTC.

The V and J genes are TRBV5-4 and TRBJ2-1, with 11 bases matching TRBD2. CDR3 size: 15 residues. Germline values: CDR1 SGHNT, CDR2 YYREEE (reference sequence). Losses at the gene ends were 4 bases for V and 5 bases for J; bases not matched to a gene: 5. The CDR3 nucleotides are TGTGCCAGCAGCACCGGGACTAGCGGACACAATGAGCAGTTCTTC. It codes for CASSTGTSGHNEQFF.